This is a list of T cell receptor beta chains from one sample in a study of T cell responses to AZD1222 COVID-19 vaccine. Method: immunoSEQ multiplex PCR; TCRdb's copy keeps in-frame clones and lacks some. The table includes 55,000 to 65,000 clones, over 75% detected once. Sample: peripheral blood, taken on day 0 of AZD1222 vaccination. These receptors all stem from an adult in good health. Each CDR3 is given with its conserved first and last residue. The D gene is left open where the match is weak.

d_call: .; v_call: TRBV6-4; cdr3_length: 16; j_call: TRBJ1-3; cdr3_aa: CASSDGDNPSGNTIYF
d_call: TRBD2; v_call: TRBV24-1; cdr3_length: 16; j_call: TRBJ2-1; cdr3_aa: CATSDTSGSLYNEQFF
d_call: .; v_call: TRBV28; cdr3_length: 14; j_call: TRBJ1-6; cdr3_aa: CASVMGGVNSPLHF
d_call: TRBD1; v_call: TRBV5-4; cdr3_length: 12; j_call: TRBJ1-2; cdr3_aa: CASSSGQGLAIF
d_call: TRBD1; v_call: TRBV6-5; cdr3_length: 13; j_call: TRBJ1-3; cdr3_aa: CASGTGVRNTIYF
d_call: .; v_call: TRBV3-1/TRBV3-2; cdr3_length: 15; j_call: TRBJ2-2; cdr3_aa: CASSQSQMRTGELFF
d_call: TRBD2; v_call: TRBV2; cdr3_length: 13; j_call: TRBJ2-1; cdr3_aa: CASSEWERGEQFF
d_call: .; v_call: TRBV2; cdr3_length: 13; j_call: TRBJ2-1; cdr3_aa: CASNPERSNEQFF
d_call: TRBD1; v_call: TRBV7-9; cdr3_length: 19; j_call: TRBJ2-5; cdr3_aa: CASSLAALRDSQRAETQYF
d_call: TRBD1; v_call: TRBV5-8; cdr3_length: 17; j_call: TRBJ1-6; cdr3_aa: CASSSRTGSAYNSPLHF
d_call: .; v_call: TRBV9; cdr3_length: 16; j_call: TRBJ1-2; cdr3_aa: CASSTTKGAGTYGYTF
d_call: TRBD2; v_call: TRBV5-8; cdr3_length: 15; j_call: TRBJ2-3; cdr3_aa: CASSLAGGFTDTQYF
d_call: .; v_call: TRBV7-3; cdr3_length: 13; j_call: TRBJ2-1; cdr3_aa: CASSFGNSNEQFF
d_call: TRBD1; v_call: TRBV19; cdr3_length: 14; j_call: TRBJ1-2; cdr3_aa: CASSVQGAYSGYTF
d_call: .; v_call: TRBV7-9; cdr3_length: 14; j_call: TRBJ1-1; cdr3_aa: CASSTRERDTEAFF
d_call: .; v_call: TRBV21-1; cdr3_length: 14; j_call: TRBJ1-5; cdr3_aa: CASSNTRGGQPQHF
d_call: TRBD1; v_call: TRBV19; cdr3_length: 14; j_call: TRBJ1-5; cdr3_aa: CASTSGGRNQPQHF
d_call: .; v_call: TRBV2; cdr3_length: 15; j_call: TRBJ1-5; cdr3_aa: CASRAQGHSNQPQHF
d_call: TRBD2; v_call: TRBV6-5; cdr3_length: 16; j_call: TRBJ2-7; cdr3_aa: CASSYHPGLAGGEQYF
d_call: TRBD2; v_call: TRBV19; cdr3_length: 18; j_call: TRBJ2-1; cdr3_aa: CASSTSRLAVTSYNEQFF
d_call: TRBD1; v_call: TRBV7-9; cdr3_length: 14; j_call: TRBJ2-3; cdr3_aa: CASSPRDRVFTQYF
d_call: .; v_call: TRBV24-1; cdr3_length: 14; j_call: TRBJ2-3; cdr3_aa: CATSDLQGTDTQYF
d_call: TRBD2; v_call: TRBV24-1; cdr3_length: 16; j_call: TRBJ2-3; cdr3_aa: CATSAGGRGSTDTQYF
d_call: TRBD2; v_call: TRBV7-2; cdr3_length: 16; j_call: TRBJ2-1; cdr3_aa: CASSFSGLASYNEQFF
d_call: .; v_call: TRBV27; cdr3_length: 15; j_call: TRBJ2-7; cdr3_aa: CASSSPGHLPTKQYF
d_call: .; v_call: TRBV6-5; cdr3_length: 12; j_call: TRBJ1-1; cdr3_aa: CASSFTGLGAFF
d_call: .; v_call: TRBV4-3; cdr3_length: 13; j_call: TRBJ1-6; cdr3_aa: CASSQERNSPLHF
d_call: TRBD1; v_call: TRBV15; cdr3_length: 14; j_call: TRBJ2-5; cdr3_aa: CATSIDRGRETQYF
d_call: .; v_call: TRBV29-1; cdr3_length: 13; j_call: TRBJ2-7; cdr3_aa: CSVPVGVRNEQYF
d_call: .; v_call: TRBV6-1; cdr3_length: 16; j_call: TRBJ2-5; cdr3_aa: CASSEAYRWNQETQYF
d_call: TRBD1; v_call: TRBV30; cdr3_length: 18; j_call: TRBJ1-1; cdr3_aa: CAWSVLLDGTGRGTEAFF
d_call: .; v_call: TRBV18; cdr3_length: 14; j_call: TRBJ2-1; cdr3_aa: CASSPGFERNEQFF
d_call: .; v_call: TRBV2; cdr3_length: 14; j_call: TRBJ2-7; cdr3_aa: CASRAGGDRVEQYF
d_call: TRBD1; v_call: TRBV19; cdr3_length: 14; j_call: TRBJ2-2; cdr3_aa: CASSIDRATGELFF
d_call: .; v_call: TRBV7-2; cdr3_length: 13; j_call: TRBJ1-1; cdr3_aa: CASSLSRDTEAFF
d_call: .; v_call: TRBV4-1; cdr3_length: 15; j_call: TRBJ2-7; cdr3_aa: CASSQDDRETYEQYF
d_call: TRBD1; v_call: TRBV2; cdr3_length: 14; j_call: TRBJ1-2; cdr3_aa: CASRGTGGDYGYTF
d_call: .; v_call: TRBV5-4; cdr3_length: 14; j_call: TRBJ2-5; cdr3_aa: CASSRGPSQETQYF
d_call: .; v_call: TRBV6-5; cdr3_length: 13; j_call: TRBJ2-5; cdr3_aa: CASSQVPEGTQYF
d_call: .; v_call: TRBV6-4; cdr3_length: 15; j_call: TRBJ2-7; cdr3_aa: CASTLYVAADYEQYF
d_call: .; v_call: TRBV7-7; cdr3_length: 13; j_call: TRBJ2-2; cdr3_aa: CASSRDSGGELFF
d_call: .; v_call: TRBV25-1; cdr3_length: 11; j_call: TRBJ2-7; cdr3_aa: CASMGNYEQYF
d_call: .; v_call: TRBV6-4; cdr3_length: 18; j_call: TRBJ1-5; cdr3_aa: CASSERWVHRENNQPQHF
d_call: .; v_call: TRBV19; cdr3_length: 12; j_call: TRBJ1-1; cdr3_aa: CASSTEDSKAFF